These 10 T cell receptor beta chains came from one sample sequenced in a study of blood T cell repertoires in COVID-19. Some clones are missing from TCRdb's copy, which holds only in-frame ones; the method was immunoSEQ multiplex PCR. The profile shows 100,000 to 150,000 clones, 85% to 90% of them singletons. Source material: peripheral blood. These receptors were obtained from a woman at least 80 years old with COVID-19, enrolled during active disease.

J is TRBJ1-3 and V is TRBV4-3; D is possibly TRBD1 (5 bases). Trimming took off 0 bases at V and 3 bases at J, with 12 bases between the two ends. CDR3 length: 16 residues. Germline lookup yields CDR1 LGHNA and CDR2 YSLEER. The CDR3 here is CASSQDWGDGGNTIYF. CDR3 nucleotides: TGCGCCAGCAGCCAAGACTGGGGGGACGGTGGAAACACCATATATTTT.

The CDR3 DNA sequence: TGTGCCAGCAGGTTGAGCGGGAGGGCCTGGGAGACCCAGTACTTC. Its translation is CASRLSGRAWETQYF. V and J are TRBV5-6 and TRBJ2-5, with TRBD2 identical over 10 bases. J gave up 5 bases and V 5 bases, and 9 bases lay outside the gene matches. From germline, CDR1 is SGHDT and CDR2 YYEEEE. The CDR3 has 15 residues.

V usage is TRBV5-1 and J usage is TRBJ1-1, with D possibly being TRBD1 (6 bases). Trimming pared 4 bases from V and 2 bases from J, leaving 12 bases between. This CDR3 is 14 amino acids long. Germline V gene data show CDR1 as SGHRS and CDR2 as YFSETQ. Written as DNA, the CDR3 is TGCGCCAGCAGCGTGACAGGACTCAACACTGAAGCTTTCTTT. Translation: CASSVTGLNTEAFF. The variable domain in full, with the rest retrieved from reference TRBV5-1 and TRBJ1-1, is KAGVTQTPRYLIKTRGQQVTLSCSPISGHRSVSWYQQTPGQGLQFLFEYFSETQRNKGNFPGRFSGRQFSNSRSEMNVSTLELGDSALYLCASSVTGLNTEAFFGQGTRLTVV.

The chain uses TRBV28 and TRBJ2-7; 8 bases match TRBD2. The germline V gene has CDR1 MDHEN and CDR2 SYDVKM. CDR3 length equals 15 residues. The J segment lost 6 bases and the V segment lost 2 bases, leaving 9 bases of the junction unmatched. CDR3 protein: CASSLAGLGFVEQYF. DNA for the CDR3: TGTGCCAGCAGTTTAGCGGGACTAGGGTTCGTCGAGCAGTACTTC.

The genes are TRBV20-1 and TRBJ2-7; D possibly corresponds to TRBD1 (6 bases). Germline V gene lookup returns CDR1 DFQATT and CDR2 SNEGSKA (reference sequence). Trimming left V 3 bases short and J 2 bases short, with 17 bases between. The CDR3 contains 15 residues. CDR3 DNA: TGCAGTGCTAGTCGACCAAGCGGACAGACCTACGAGCAGTACTTC. It codes for CSASRPSGQTYEQYF.

V is TRBV7-2 and J is TRBJ2-1; 9 bases are shared with TRBD2. The CDR3 has 15 residues. After removal of 7 bases from V and 9 bases from J, the junction contained 13 bases not matched to a gene. CDR1 SGHTA and CDR2 FQGNSA come from the germline V gene. The chain's CDR3 is CASTPRIAGVGEQFF. In DNA form, the CDR3 reads TGTGCCAGCACCCCCCGGATAGCGGGAGTGGGTGAGCAGTTCTTC.

This chain connects TRBV27 to TRBJ2-5, with TRBD1 matching 7 bases. Unmatched junction bases numbered 9, after V lost 2 bases and J lost 3 bases. From germline, CDR1 is MNHEY and CDR2 SMNVEV (reference sequence). The CDR3 has 16 amino acids. CDR3 loop: CASSLERDRPKETQYF. The CDR3 DNA sequence: TGTGCCAGCAGTTTAGAGAGGGACAGACCAAAAGAGACCCAGTACTTC.

This chain connects TRBV5-5 to TRBJ1-5; D might be TRBD1 (5 bases). Trimming cost V 0 bases and J 5 bases, with 9 bases left between them. This CDR3 has 14 residues. Germline CDR1 reads SGHKS; CDR2 reads YYEKEE (reference sequence). The CDR3 DNA is TGTGCCAGCAGCTTGGATCCGGGGGATCAGCCCCAGCATTTT. The encoded protein is CASSLDPGDQPQHF.

The CDR3 region is CASTQGTSVEQFF. CDR3 coding DNA: TGCGCCAGCACCCAGGGGACTAGCGTTGAGCAGTTCTTC. The J gene is TRBJ2-1, the V gene TRBV5-1; 10 bases map to TRBD2. Germline loops: CDR1 SGHRS, CDR2 YFSETQ. The CDR3 totals 13 residues. Trimming removed 6 bases from V and 9 bases from J; junction bases left unmatched: 6.

This rearrangement joins TRBV6-5 to TRBJ1-1; D is unclear. The germline V and J ends were trimmed by 4 bases and 5 bases, with 17 bases remaining between them. Looked up from germline, CDR1 is MNHEY and CDR2 is SVGAGI. This CDR3 comprises 15 residues. This CDR3 reads CASSSLGSYITEAFF. As DNA, the CDR3 is TGTGCCAGCAGTTCCCTTGGGAGTTACATAACTGAAGCTTTCTTT.